Here is one T cell receptor (beta chain) with its context. What antigen it recognizes has not been identified. One base away there is no much larger clone; base qualities are not given. Measured from the cysteine to the phenylalanine, the CDR3 is 15 residues long. Here the CDR3 DNA is all that survives: 45 bases in frame from base 1. The V end gives up 2 bases and the J end 7 bases, leaving 7 bases in the junction not matched to a gene. From the germline V gene (reference sequence), CDR1 is GTSNPN and CDR2 is SVGIG. This specimen belongs to a study of cytomegalovirus exposure and HLA in healthy donors listed by TCRdb under 2017. At the level of the whole study: According to an earlier analysis of 550 to 750 of the donors, about 170 million T cells yielded roughly 110 million unique TCR beta sequences and 250 to 350 Gb of sequence data. An early release that covered fewer than 800 HLA-typed donors contained approximately 300 gigabases of sequencing data and about 84 million unique TCR sequences. Among the roughly 390 genotyped donors, around 81% belonged to the genetic ancestry cluster associated with self-reported Caucasian donors. The study aimed to test whether cataloging public T cell receptors could reveal signatures of past pathogen exposure. Using immunosequencing, the study profiled T cell repertoires from about 650 subjects and related those repertoires to cytomegalovirus serostatus. In addition to the first cohort of approximately 670 subjects, a separate validation cohort of approximately 110 different subjects was used. High-throughput TCR immunosequencing, statistical association of individual TCRs with disease status, and machine learning were combined to predict cytomegalovirus infection status. A later analysis re-analyzed previously published TCR beta repertoires from roughly 630 donors and added high-resolution HLA genotyping to study TCR occurrence patterns. Rather than drawing on any new phenotypic data, the later analysis identified candidate immune exposures from TCR beta sequences and the way those sequences occurred across donors. An earlier analysis of approximately 640 of the donors applied high-throughput TCR beta sequencing to assess whether each TCR beta V gene segment acted as functional or pseudogenic. Donor age, sex, ethnicity and CMV serostatus were compiled alongside the repertoire data. Genome-wide SNP genotypes for about 60% of the roughly 670 donors were used in a later genetic analysis, which treated that subset as a discovery cohort. Every repertoire in the discovery cohort had been generated on one and the same sequencing platform. HLA typing included class I and class II loci at four-digit resolution. The number of donors typed differed by locus, with about 620-630 for A, B, C, DRB1 and DQB1, around 500 for DQA1, 600 to 610 for DPA1, and approximately 470 for DPB1. Four or five DR-DQ haplotypes were handled as single units for association and clustering because linkage in the cohort was strong. Among a few hundred genotyped donors of the cohort, an average of roughly 240,000 unique TCR beta nucleotide sequences were sequenced per donor, around 18% of them non-productive. Points the paper makes about the study in general: Correlated functional status among segregating V segments might reflect linkage disequilibrium, but an unknown experimental factor could not be ruled out. Most TCR sequences were seen in very few donors, while some public TCRs were found in many individuals. Around 16 rarely observed V segments, including chromosome 9 orphons, were excluded from the earlier analysis of about 500 of the donors because counts were too low. The 87-base-pair reads could not distinguish some IMGT-functional V segments, including TRBV6-2 and TRBV6-3, so those segments were excluded. Compared with the roughly 710-donor mean, donors in an Asian-associated ancestry cluster had fewer N-insertions in productive TCRs, according to a later genetic analysis. It was suggested by the authors that the approach could potentially be generalized to other disease states and immunological phenotypes. A cluster of highly shared sequence variants was judged likely to represent a technical artifact of the sequencing pipeline. In an earlier analysis of 587 of the donors, most TCR beta V segments were observed in productive rearrangements about 90% or about 30% of the time, broadly matching IMGT annotations. Three of the identified cytomegalovirus-associated TCR beta chains were confirmed in vitro to be specific for cytomegalovirus antigens. In this cohort, only TCR beta chains were sequenced, and detectable features were limited by the absence of alpha or paired-chain data. Sequencing depth was assumed to be roughly uniform across donors in the presence/absence analyses, though that assumption may not hold. Several of the top co-occurrence clusters appeared to be linked to parvovirus B19, influenza, CMV and Epstein-Barr virus, according to a later analysis. According to a later analysis, most CMV-associated TCR beta chains appeared to be HLA-restricted, and the HLA associations seemed to be driven largely by CMV exposure. In a later analysis, HLA-associated TCR beta chains showed more clonal expansion and lower generation probabilities than non-associated chains that were equally common. A further reported finding was that TCR beta sequences accurately predicted the HLA-A and HLA-B alleles for most subjects in the first cohort. V-gene and J-gene trimming of TCR beta chains was associated with a missense DCLRE1C variant in a later genetic analysis, and the association was replicated in an independent cohort. In a later analysis, around 15,000 TCR beta sequences were associated with specific HLA alleles at a false discovery rate of 0.05. When HLA alleles, especially DR and DQ, strongly co-occurred, attributing TCR associations to individual alleles was difficult. HLA typing was unavailable for some donors at each locus, so association tests used only the typed subset. The study listed 150 to 200 TCR beta chains as associated with cytomegalovirus. Immune exposure information for the cohort was limited to CMV serostatus. In a later analysis, TCR association rates were found to vary across HLA loci, with the most associated TCRs seen for DRB1 alleles and the fewest for HLA-C alleles. Cytomegalovirus status was reported to be diagnosed by the classifier with high specificity and sensitivity in both the original and validation cohorts.

The cohort was made up of 666 healthy bone marrow donors. All cohort members were sampled while nominally healthy, although unrecorded immune exposures were likely present. The donor was CMV seropositive and was included in the group of approximately 300 seropositive cohort members. Every donor gave a peripheral blood sample, and the peripheral blood mononuclear cells from that sample were used for TCR beta sequencing. The Qiagen DNeasy Blood Extraction Kit was used to extract genomic DNA from the blood cell samples. The library was produced with the immunoSEQ multiplex PCR assay. A mixture of 60 forward primers for TCR Vbeta segments and 13 reverse primers for TCR Jbeta segments was used in the multiplex PCR. A multiplex PCR assay on genomic DNA amplified the CDR3 region of rearranged TCR beta genes. The Illumina HiSeq System was used to sequence the amplified TCR beta libraries as 87-base-pair reads. Processing in the source paper ran as follows. In a later analysis, tens of millions of unique TCR beta chains were counted across the 650 to 750 repertoires, and approximately 11 million of these chains were shared by at least two donors. Raw reads were error-corrected and collapsed into unique sequences with a nearest-neighbor algorithm that merged closely related sequences to remove PCR and sequencing errors. To assign V, D and J gene segments, CDR3 sequences were aligned to IMGT reference sequences. For a sequence to be retained, a match of at least six nucleotides to both a V gene segment and a J gene segment was required. A rearrangement counted as productive if the CDR3 had no stop codons and remained in frame with V and J, and every other rearrangement counted as non-productive. Following IMGT convention, CDR3 was defined as the stretch from the second conserved V-encoded cysteine to the conserved J-encoded phenylalanine. In an earlier analysis of more than 550 of the donors, sequences lacking an unambiguous match to a single V gene segment were excluded. In an earlier analysis of some 590 of the donors, V segments were called functional above 56.7% productive rearrangements and were called segregating when the between-donor standard deviation exceeded 5%. A statistical classification framework was built to diagnose cytomegalovirus status from the catalog of TCR beta chain sequences. V and J gene assignment, in a later analysis, came from comparing TCR nucleotide sequences with IMGT/GENE-DB human TR gene sequences. In a later analysis, CDR3 sequences and most-parsimonious VDJ recombination scenarios were assigned using the TCRdist pipeline. In a later analysis, each TCR beta chain was defined by its CDR3 amino acid sequence together with its V-gene family, and reads without a unique V-gene family were excluded. In a later analysis, a few hundred highly shared, low-generation-probability nucleotide sequences were removed to address suspected cross-contamination and a sequencing artifact. For each public chain, a later analysis derived a clonal expansion index from normalized ranks of inferred template counts within each repertoire. In a later analysis, generation probabilities were computed with a VDJ recombination model fitted to out-of-frame rearrangements, and the resulting probabilities were checked against IGoR. In a later analysis, TCR-TCR, TCR-HLA and TCR-CMV co-occurrence was scored with hypergeometric tests, and a repertoire-size bias correction was applied to TCR pairs. A later analysis estimated false discovery rates by permuting HLA or CMV assignments 20 times. A later analysis grouped co-occurring TCRs with DBSCAN, adding TCRdist sequence similarity when clustering within HLA-allele-positive subsets. Co-occurrence clustering excluded repertoires with fewer than 30,000 or more than 120,000 public chains, plus five with anomalous nucleotide sharing. TCRdb's version of the immuneACCESS table is confined to in-frame rearrangements and falls short of the full clone set. An unresolved V gene accounts for under half of the shortfall where checked; the remainder is of unknown origin. For V, J and clone size, that table is used; D and trimming come from the DNA. Here the sample has 140,000 or so clones; roughly 79% occur a single time. In total, the top ten clones hold roughly 9.7% of the sample.

The rearrangement combines TRBV30 with TRBJ1-5; a stretch of 11 junction bases matches TRBD1. The specimen sequenced was PBMCs. This sequence was found in a woman aged 55 to 70 in good health and CMV-seropositive. The DNA sequence reads TGTGCCTGGAGTAACGAGAGGACAGGGGGCCAGCCCCAGCATTTT. This codes for CAWSNERTGGQPQHF.